This entry features one TCR beta chain sequence. Per germline, CDR1 LNHDA and CDR2 SQIVND (reference sequence). The CDR3 is made up of 16 amino acids. Trimming pared 0 bases from V and 1 base from J, leaving 12 bases between. The data are from a study of blood T cell repertoires in COVID-19. Clones were sequenced by immunoSEQ multiplex PCR, and TCRdb holds only the in-frame ones, with some missing. Seen here are about 170,000 clones, about four fifths observed once, and the top ten hold 7.7%. The sequence was obtained from a man in his forties who had recovered from COVID-19. J is TRBJ1-1 and V is TRBV19, with D tentatively TRBD1 (5 bases). Sequenced input: peripheral blood. The chain's CDR3 is CASSIDPTGRNTEAFF. In nucleotides, the CDR3 is TGTGCCAGTAGTATAGACCCTACAGGCCGGAACACTGAAGCTTTCTTT.